The clone carrying this T cell receptor beta chain was observed a single time. Its antigen is unidentified. The CDR3 sequence is 12 residues long. The germline V and J ends were trimmed by 4 bases and 9 bases, with 10 bases remaining between them. Germline V lookup: CDR1 SGHTA, CDR2 FQGNSA. The sample originates from a study of blood T cells in healthy people across ages. Study overall: Researchers report that template switching captured about one barcoded beta molecule per two T cells.

Caucasian individuals from Russia who were healthy and aged about 6 to 100 acted as donors. Regarding the study as a whole: Older age coincided with a roughly linear decline in TCR beta diversity per million T cells.

It was with a sample-barcoded 5' primer and a J-beta primer mix that a second PCR of about 7 to 12 cycles was run. Each sample provided no less than 2.5 million CDR3-containing paired-end reads. TCRdb used MiXCR to reprocess the 5' RACE reads, holding one entry per CDR3 protein. The sample holds hundreds of thousands of distinct CDR3 sequences, approximately 30% seen once. This chain links TRBV7-2 with TRBJ1-5; unclear D gene. Material: blood. This TCR was recovered from a woman of 80 years or more in good health. The CDR3 here is CASSYQEGPQHF. Here the CDR3 DNA reads TGTGCCAGCAGCTACCAGGAGGGGCCCCAGCATTTT.